This T cell receptor beta chain was recorded in a study of tumor-infiltrating lymphocytes in primary liver carcinoma. Turning to the study itself: The patients, men and women alike, were aged 30 to 69 years.

Study-level results: The top-250-clone fraction was significantly higher in tumors than in blood (p = 0.039).

A primer matching the constant region was used to make TCR beta cDNA from approximately 500 ng of total RNA. Employing slightly modified ARM-PCR, three nested multiplex PCR rounds were run, and these gave rise to the TCR beta libraries. Investigators reported that the first two PCR rounds, at 10 cycles each, used TRBV1-TRBV30 forward primers with a C-beta reverse primer. TCRdb recomputed calls from the multiplex PCR reads with MiXCR, one row per CDR3 protein. The profile covers around 70,000 distinct CDR3 sequences, with over 60% appearing a single time and approximately 30% taken by the ten largest. This clonotype has a count of ten or more. Its antigen is unknown. Germline is not matched at one junction end, which may reflect a read error. Per the germline V gene, CDR1 is SGHAT and CDR2 is FQNNGV. CDR3 length: 16 residues. Unsorted bulk tissue of about 18-32 mg yielded co-extracted RNA and DNA. The study sampled five separate regions from each tumor.

The chain has TRBV11-2 and TRBJ2-1, with 8 bases aligning to TRBD2. This receptor was obtained from a man between 35 and 55 years old with primary liver carcinoma and hepatitis B virus infection. Specimen: liver tumor tissue from sampling region 4. Subset: tumor region T4, right-lateral pole. The CDR3 reads CASILGIGRVVNEQFF. In nucleotides, the CDR3 is TGTGCCAGCATCTTAGGGATCGGGAGGGTTGTAAATGAGCAGTTCTTC.